The clone carrying this TCR beta chain was seen once. Its antigen remains unidentified. There are 19 residues in the CDR3. The germline V and J ends were trimmed by 4 bases and 7 bases, with 31 bases remaining between them. The germline V gene encodes CDR1 MGHRA and CDR2 YSYEKL. This sample was included in a study of cytomegalovirus exposure and HLA in healthy donors. Repertoires were generated with immunoSEQ multiplex PCR, while TCRdb's copy carries only in-frame clones and drops some. This sample has about 140,000 clones, with roughly nine tenths found just once. Overall study findings and caveats: First-cohort TCR clusters tended to co-occur in the roughly 120 validation repertoires, a later analysis found.

This sequence was found in a man younger than 35 in good health and CMV-seronegative. The chain combines TRBV4-1 with TRBJ2-5; D perhaps matches TRBD2 (6 bases). Sequenced sample: PBMCs. The CDR3: CASSLGRAIGRSERGTQYF. CDR3 nucleotides: TGCGCCAGCAGCCTTGGGCGGGCCATAGGGAGGTCGGAAAGGGGGACCCAGTACTTC.